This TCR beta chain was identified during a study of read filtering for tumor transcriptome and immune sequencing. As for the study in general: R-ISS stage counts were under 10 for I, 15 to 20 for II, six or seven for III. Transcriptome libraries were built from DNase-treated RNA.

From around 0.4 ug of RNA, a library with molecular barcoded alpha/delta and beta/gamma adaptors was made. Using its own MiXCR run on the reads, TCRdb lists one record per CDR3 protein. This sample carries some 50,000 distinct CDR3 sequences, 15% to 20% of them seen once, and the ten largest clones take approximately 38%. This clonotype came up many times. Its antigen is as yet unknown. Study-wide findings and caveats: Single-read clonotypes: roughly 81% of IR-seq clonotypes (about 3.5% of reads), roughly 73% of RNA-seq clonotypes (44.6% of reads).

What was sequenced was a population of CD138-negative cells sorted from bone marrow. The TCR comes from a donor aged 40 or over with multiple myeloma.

The CDR3 loop is CSARDPGTGYNEQFF. The DNA for the CDR3 is TGCAGTGCTAGAGACCCCGGGACAGGATACAATGAGCAGTTCTTC. The chain uses TRBV20-1 and TRBJ2-1; 8 bases align to TRBD1. V was pared by 0 bases and J by 4 bases, with 5 bases of the junction left unmatched. CDR3 size: 15 residues. From germline, CDR1 is DFQATT and CDR2 SNEGSKA (reference sequence).